The 8 T cell receptor beta chains below were found in one sample sequenced in a study of OX40 agonist ivuxolimab in advanced cancers. Sequenced by immunoSEQ multiplex PCR; TCRdb stores in-frame clones only, minus some. The table records roughly 89,000 clones, about 90% of them present only once. The input for sequencing was CD4+ or CD8+ T cells sorted from blood, taken in a trial of the OX40 agonist ivuxolimab. All receptors come from an adult with an advanced solid tumor such as melanoma, head and neck, liver or kidney cancer.

This clone showed up just once. This rearrangement joins TRBV7-6 to TRBJ1-1; D is perhaps TRBD1 (5 bases). The germline CDR1 and CDR2 sequences are SGHVS and FNYEAQ. Trimming cost V 7 bases and J 3 bases, with 15 bases left between them. This CDR3 comprises 14 residues. Written as DNA, the CDR3 is TGTGCCAGCATACGAGGGGCGAGGGACACTGAAGCTTTCTTT. Translating gives CASIRGARDTEAFF.

As to this clone: The same CDR3 also results from other DNA sequences found in this sample. V gene TRBV5-6 combines with J gene TRBJ2-7; D is unresolved. This CDR3 is built from 13 residues. In germline, CDR1 is SGHDT, CDR2 YYEEEE. The germline V and J ends were trimmed by 2 bases and 9 bases, with 15 bases remaining between them. The CDR3 reads CASSLDGYEWQYF. The CDR3 coding sequence is TGTGCCAGCAGCTTAGATGGGTACGAGTGGCAGTACTTC.

The chain couples TRBV19 to TRBJ1-5; D is possibly TRBD1 (5 bases). Trimming stripped 6 bases from V and 1 base from J, with 10 bases between. Germline V lookup: CDR1 LNHDA, CDR2 SQIVND (reference sequence). The CDR3 is 14 residues long. CDR3 residues: CASRGVRSNQPQHF. CDR3 nucleotides: TGTGCCAGTAGGGGGGTAAGGAGCAATCAGCCCCAGCATTTT.

The rearrangement joins TRBV2 to TRBJ1-2; 8 nucleotides agree with TRBD1. V gave up 6 bases and J gave up 2 bases; unmatched junction bases: 8. This CDR3 has 15 residues. Per the germline V gene, CDR1 is SNHLY and CDR2 is FYNNEI. CDR3 residues: CASRAAGTGNYGYTF. DNA of the CDR3: TGTGCCAGCAGAGCGGCGGGGACAGGCAACTATGGCTACACCTTC. The full variable domain, its missing parts supplied by reference TRBV2 and TRBJ1-2, is EPEVTQTPSHQVTQMGQEVILRCVPISNHLYFYWYRQILGQKVEFLVSFYNNEISEKSEIFDDQFSVERPDGSNFTLKIRSTKLEDSAMYFCASRAAGTGNYGYTFGSGTRLTVV.

This chain uses TRBV6-5 with TRBJ2-7; 7 positions agree with TRBD1. Unmatched junction bases numbered 9, after V lost 5 bases and J lost 8 bases. This CDR3 region has 13 residues. Germline-derived CDR1 and CDR2 are MNHEY and SVGAGI. CDR3 loop: CASSLGQFTQQYF. The CDR3 bases are TGTGCCAGCAGTCTGGGACAGTTTACGCAGCAGTACTTC.

The chain links TRBV5-5 to TRBJ1-2; D gene ambiguous. CDR1 is SGHKS and CDR2 is YYEKEE in the germline V gene (reference sequence). Trimming took 4 bases from V and 2 from J, leaving 15 bases between them. This CDR3 is built from 15 residues. DNA of the CDR3: TGTGCCAGCAGCCCCTGGGCGGGGTCCAACTATGGCTACACCTTC. This sequence encodes CASSPWAGSNYGYTF.

The CDR3 sequence: CASSAQQGLATEAFF. Written as DNA, the CDR3 is TGTGCCAGCAGCGCCCAACAGGGGTTGGCCACTGAAGCTTTCTTT. The chain uses TRBV9 and TRBJ1-1, with TRBD1 matching 7 bases. Germline V CDR1 and CDR2: SGDLS, YYNGEE. This CDR3 contains 15 residues. V lost 3 bases to trimming and J lost 4 bases; unmatched junction nucleotides: 9.

V usage is TRBV6-1 and J usage is TRBJ1-2; unclear D gene. The CDR3 extends over 14 amino acids. V was pared by 4 bases and J by 6 bases, with 15 bases between. The germline V gene has CDR1 MNHNS and CDR2 SASEGT. The DNA for the CDR3 is TGTGCCAGCAGTGTTCTAAGGGAATGGGATGGCTACACCTTC. Encoded protein: CASSVLREWDGYTF.